The 14 T cell receptor beta chains below all came from one sample that was sequenced in a study of cytomegalovirus exposure and HLA in healthy donors. The PCR ran on 60 Vbeta and 13 Jbeta primers. Sequencing was performed with immunoSEQ multiplex PCR; in TCRdb, only in-frame clones are kept and a portion is missing. The repertoire holds roughly 43,000 clones, with approximately 80% as singletons. Sequencing was done on a sample of PBMCs. The receptors derive from a man younger than 40 in good health and CMV-seronegative.

The V call is TRBV6-6, the J call TRBJ2-5; 12 nucleotides agree with TRBD2. Germline CDR1 is MNHNY and CDR2 is SVGAGI (reference sequence). V was clipped by 5 bases and J by 13 bases; unmatched bases: 17. The CDR3 runs to 16 residues. The CDR3 sequence: CASSPLGSSGRAYPYF. CDR3 bases: TGTGCCAGCAGTCCCCTCGGGTCTAGCGGGAGGGCCTATCCGTACTTC.

This chain joins TRBV29-1 and TRBJ2-3, with D possibly being TRBD2 (7 bases). The CDR3 is 13 amino acids. V lost 6 bases to trimming and J lost 2 bases, with 12 bases between them. Germline assignment: CDR1 SQVTM and CDR2 ANQGSEA. The CDR3 sequence is CSVGAGATDTQYF. The CDR3 nucleotides read TGCAGCGTGGGGGCGGGAGCCACAGATACGCAGTATTTT.

The CDR3: CASSRDSRGSNQPQHF. CDR3 sequence (DNA): TGTGCCAGCAGCCGGGACAGCCGGGGTAGCAATCAGCCCCAGCATTTT. The gene calls are TRBV27 and TRBJ1-5, with 7 bases matching TRBD1. The trim removed 6 bases at V and 0 bases at J, leaving 8 bases unmatched. This CDR3 is built from 16 residues. Germline V CDR1 and CDR2: MNHEY, SMNVEV (reference sequence).

V is TRBV11-2 and J is TRBJ2-1, with D perhaps TRBD2 (5 bases). CDR3 length: 15 residues. Trimming removed 1 base from V and 7 bases from J, with 14 bases in between. From germline, CDR1 is SGHAT and CDR2 FQNNGV. CDR3 region: CASSLGPADYNEQFF. CDR3 nucleotides: TGTGCCAGCAGCTTAGGTCCAGCTGACTATAATGAGCAGTTCTTC.

The chain uses TRBV28 and TRBJ1-5; TRBD1 aligns across 8 bases. Germline assignment: CDR1 MDHEN and CDR2 SYDVKM. CDR3 length: 15 residues. V trimming: 4 bases; J trimming: 5 bases; junction bases outside the gene matches: 7. The CDR3 is CASSSVDRDDQPQHF. The CDR3 DNA reads TGTGCCAGCAGTTCAGTGGACAGGGATGATCAGCCCCAGCATTTT.

There are a few counts of this clone. V usage is TRBV14 and J usage is TRBJ1-3, with D maybe TRBD1 (5 bases). The germline V gene encodes CDR1 SGHDN and CDR2 FVKESK. The CDR3 runs to 16 residues. The V and J ends lost 4 bases and 3 bases respectively, with 16 bases between them. The CDR3 region has the DNA TGTGCCAGCAGCCCCTCCGGGGGGAGGGGTGGAAACACCATATATTTT. Its protein product is CASSPSGGRGGNTIYF.

The chain is built from TRBV7-2 and TRBJ2-4, with D maybe TRBD2 (6 bases). The CDR3 contains 17 residues. Trimming removed 5 bases at V and 2 bases at J, with 19 bases between. The V gene's germline CDR1 is SGHTA and CDR2 FQGNSA. The CDR3 DNA reads TGTGCCAGCAGCCCCCCCGGCGGGGCCGCCCCCAAAAACATTCAGTACTTC. It yields the protein CASSPPGGAAPKNIQYF. Supplemented by reference TRBV7-2 and TRBJ2-4, the full variable domain reads GAGVSQSPSNKVTEKGKDVELRCDPISGHTALYWYRQSLGQGLEFLIYFQGNSAPDKSGLPSDRFSAERTGGSVSTLTIQRTQQEDSAVYLCASSPPGGAAPKNIQYFGAGTRLSVL.

The chain has TRBV30 and TRBJ2-7, with D tentatively TRBD1 (6 bases). The V and J ends lost 5 bases and 7 bases respectively, with 12 bases between them. The CDR3 is 11 amino acids. In germline, CDR1 is GTSNPN, CDR2 SVGIG (reference sequence). The CDR3 reads CAWSVRGEQYF. CDR3 in DNA: TGTGCCTGGTCCGTGAGGGGGGAGCAGTACTTC.

This clone was detected only a few times. J is TRBJ2-2 and V is TRBV21-1; the tabulated D call, TRBD2, remains unverified against the DNA. TRBV21-1 is a listed pseudogene. This CDR3 has 18 amino acids. The CDR3 here is CASSSQLAGGPDTGELFF. CDR3 nucleotides: TGTGCCAGCAGCTCCCAACTAGCGGGAGGGCCGGACACCGGGGAGCTGTTTTTT.

The gene calls are TRBV5-1 and TRBJ2-1; TRBD1 might be the D (5 bases). The length of the CDR3 is 15 residues. Deletions cut 0 bases from V and 5 bases from J, with 12 bases between. Looked up from germline, CDR1 is SGHRS and CDR2 is YFSETQ. In DNA form, the CDR3 reads TGCGCCAGCAGCTTGGTGGGGCAGTTAAACAATGAGCAGTTCTTC. This encodes CASSLVGQLNNEQFF.

This clone was counted between two and nine times. The rearrangement joins TRBV7-2 to TRBJ2-7; TRBD1 is a possible D gene (5 bases). This CDR3 contains 13 residues. Germline V gene sequence: CDR1 SGHTA, CDR2 FQGNSA. Trimming cost V 6 bases and J 3 bases, with 12 bases left between them. The CDR3 protein is CASSPRQIYEQYF. The CDR3 nucleotides read TGTGCCAGCAGTCCACGACAGATCTACGAGCAGTACTTC.

The V and J genes are TRBV7-9 and TRBJ2-5; unclear D gene. This CDR3 contains 13 residues. Looked up from germline, CDR1 is SEHNR and CDR2 is FQNEAQ (reference sequence). V was trimmed by 5 bases and J by 3 bases, leaving 10 bases between them. In DNA, the CDR3 is TGTGCCAGCAGCCCTTTAGCTAAAGAGACCCAGTACTTC. Its protein product is CASSPLAKETQYF.

A few counts support this clone. The chain's CDR3 is CAASSGGQGGYGYTF. The CDR3 DNA follows: TGTGCCGCCAGCAGTGGGGGACAGGGAGGCTATGGCTACACCTTC. The V and J genes are TRBV28 and TRBJ1-2; 9 bases line up with TRBD1. Germline assignment: CDR1 MDHEN and CDR2 SYDVKM. The CDR3 consists of 15 residues. V gave up 11 bases and J gave up 4 bases; unmatched junction bases: 14.

The V call is TRBV10-2, the J call TRBJ2-2; 10 bases are shared with TRBD2. Germline-derived CDR1 and CDR2 are WSHSY and SAAADI. J gave up 2 bases and V 6 bases, and 9 bases lay outside the gene matches. The CDR3 has 17 residues. CDR3 in DNA: TGCGCCAGCAGGCCCTCAGCGGGAGGGACCAACACCGGGGAGCTGTTTTTT. Encoded protein: CASRPSAGGTNTGELFF.